A single sample is the source of the 17 T cell receptor beta chains below, sequenced in a study of control samples from healthy donors and cancer patients. Sequencing used immunoSEQ multiplex PCR; TCRdb keeps in-frame clones, though not all of them. Found here are more than 95,000 clones, 85% to 95% of them singletons; the top ten hold 0.55% to 0.6%. Sequenced sample: PBMCs. These receptors all stem from a man older than 75 with head and neck cancer.

The CDR3 nucleotides are TGTGCTATCCGGGGGCAACTTTACGAGCAGTACTTC. Protein sequence: CAIRGQLYEQYF. V is TRBV30 and J is TRBJ2-7; D is tentatively TRBD1 or TRBD2 (6 bases each). Per germline, CDR1 GTSNPN and CDR2 SVGIG (reference sequence). The CDR3 has 12 residues.

The V call is TRBV7-9, the J call TRBJ1-2, with TRBD1 identical over 9 bases. V was pared by 7 bases and J by 2 bases, with 2 bases of the junction left unmatched. The CDR3 is 13 amino acids. CDR1 is SEHNR and CDR2 is FQNEAQ in the germline V gene (reference sequence). The CDR3 nucleotides are TGTGCCAGCACCACAGGGGGCAACTATGGCTACACCTTC. Translated: CASTTGGNYGYTF. The full variable domain, with the rest looked up from reference TRBV7-9 and TRBJ1-2, is DTGVSQNPRHKITKRGQNVTFRCDPISEHNRLYWYRQTLGQGPEFLTYFQNEAQLEKSRLLSDRFSAERPKGSFSTLEIQRTEQGDSAMYLCASTTGGNYGYTFGSGTRLTVV.

With respect to this clone: Mismatch with germline at one junction end may stem from a read error. Other DNA sequences from this sample encode an identical CDR3 as well. The chain combines TRBV19 with TRBJ1-6, with D unresolved. CDR3 length equals 15 residues. Germline V gene data show CDR1 as LNHDA and CDR2 as SQIVND (reference sequence). The CDR3 DNA reads TGCGCCAGTAGTATAGGTGATGGCTCGGGCTCACCCCTCCACTTT. Protein: CASSIGDGSGSPLHF.

The genes are TRBV7-6 and TRBJ2-3; 7 bases align to TRBD2. The CDR3 is 16 amino acids. Germline assignment: CDR1 SGHVS and CDR2 FNYEAQ. The V and J ends lost 4 bases and 1 base, in that order; junction bases with no gene match: 8. CDR3: CASSSSSGLGTDTQYF. The DNA of the CDR3 is TGTGCCAGCAGCTCCTCTAGCGGTTTGGGCACAGATACGCAGTATTTT.

The chain couples TRBV5-1 to TRBJ2-2; D unclear. Germline V gives CDR1 SGHRS, CDR2 YFSETQ. CDR3 length: 14 amino acids. The germline V and J ends were trimmed by 4 bases and 1 base, with 8 bases remaining between them. The CDR3 protein is CASSLDRNTGELFF. The DNA of the CDR3 is TGCGCCAGCAGCCTCGACCGGAACACCGGGGAGCTGTTTTTT.

The chain has TRBV9 and TRBJ2-2, with TRBD1 matching 7 bases. Germline CDR1 and CDR2: SGDLS and YYNGEE. This CDR3 is built from 15 residues. With V trimmed by 0 bases and J by 8 bases, 7 bases remained unmatched. CDR3 bases: TGTGCCAGCAGCGTAGGGGGACAGCCACGAGGGGAGCTGTTTTTT. The encoded protein is CASSVGGQPRGELFF.

V and J are TRBV5-6 and TRBJ1-1; D is unclear. The germline V and J ends were trimmed by 2 bases and 6 bases, with 11 bases remaining between them. Looked up from germline, CDR1 is SGHDT and CDR2 is YYEEEE. The CDR3 is made up of 13 amino acids. The CDR3 nucleotides are TGTGCCAGCAGCTTCGGGCGTATCCCTGAAGCTTTCTTT. This translates into CASSFGRIPEAFF.

The V and J genes are TRBV5-1 and TRBJ1-4; 9 bases map to TRBD1. The CDR3 covers 14 residues. Per germline, CDR1 SGHRS and CDR2 YFSETQ. V dropped 4 bases and J dropped 7; count of bases not matched to a gene: 5. CDR3 protein: CASSGGTGFEKLFF. The CDR3 bases are TGCGCCAGCAGCGGGGGGACAGGGTTTGAAAAACTGTTTTTT.

The chain links TRBV19 to TRBJ1-5; 10 positions agree with TRBD1. The CDR3 runs to 15 residues. V lost 6 bases, J lost 6 bases, and 8 bases stayed unmatched. Germline CDR1 and CDR2: LNHDA and SQIVND (reference sequence). This chain's CDR3 is CASSPDRGLRQPQHF. CDR3 in DNA: TGTGCCAGTAGCCCCGACAGGGGGCTACGTCAGCCCCAGCATTTT. The variable domain in full, completed from reference TRBV19 and TRBJ1-5, reads DGGITQSPKYLFRKEGQNVTLSCEQNLNHDAMYWYRQDPGQGLRLIYYSQIVNDFQKGDIAEGYSVSREKKESFPLTVTSAQKNPTAFYLCASSPDRGLRQPQHFGDGTRLSIL.

This clone has just one count. The V and J genes are TRBV5-8 and TRBJ2-4; the D is unclear. The V gene's germline CDR1 is SGHTS and CDR2 YDEGEE. V was cut by 5 bases and J by 0 bases, with 9 bases left in between. The CDR3 consists of 14 residues. This CDR3 is CASRMWIAKNIQYF. The DNA for the CDR3 is TGTGCCAGCAGAATGTGGATAGCCAAAAACATTCAGTACTTC.

The chain is built from TRBV7-8 and TRBJ2-3; a possible D gene is TRBD2 (5 bases). The V end was cut by 3 bases, the J end by 2 bases, with 18 bases between. Germline loops: CDR1 SGHVS, CDR2 FQNEAQ. The CDR3 has 17 residues. CDR3 residues: CASSFGWIPGFTDTQYF. Here the CDR3 DNA reads TGTGCCAGCAGCTTCGGGTGGATTCCGGGATTCACAGATACGCAGTATTTT.

The chain couples TRBV29-1 to TRBJ2-5, with D hard to call. Trimming stripped 4 bases from V and 2 bases from J, with 11 bases between. This CDR3 is 13 amino acids long. The V gene's germline CDR1 is SQVTM and CDR2 ANQGSEA. CDR3 nucleotides: TGCAGCGTTGGGAGCAGATCACAAGAGACCCAGTACTTC. Translation: CSVGSRSQETQYF. The complete variable domain, with remaining parts taken from reference TRBV29-1 and TRBJ2-5, reads SAVISQKPSRDICQRGTSLTIQCQVDSQVTMMFWYRQQPGQSLTLIATANQGSEATYESGFVIDKFPISRPNLTFSTLTVSNMSPEDSSIYLCSVGSRSQETQYFGPGTRLLVL.

This clone has a single count. The chain has TRBV5-1 and TRBJ2-7, with TRBD1 identical over 7 bases. CDR1 is SGHRS, CDR2 YFSETQ, per germline. V dropped 4 bases and J dropped 2; count of bases not matched to a gene: 9. The CDR3 is 15 amino acids. The CDR3 DNA is TGCGCCAGCAGCAGAGGGAACGACAGGGCCTACGAGCAGTACTTC. The encoded protein is CASSRGNDRAYEQYF.

The chain recombines TRBV11-2 with TRBJ2-2, with 9 bases fitting TRBD1. The CDR3 consists of 15 residues. CDR1 SGHAT and CDR2 FQNNGV come from the germline V gene. V lost 5 bases and J lost 6; bases outside the gene matches: 7. The CDR3 loop is CASSPRDRVAGELFF. DNA of the CDR3: TGTGCCAGCAGCCCCAGGGACAGGGTTGCCGGGGAGCTGTTTTTT.

This chain joins TRBV5-1 and TRBJ2-7; D uncertain. Per the germline V gene, CDR1 is SGHRS and CDR2 is YFSETQ. V lost 0 bases, J lost 3 bases, and 7 bases lay in between. The CDR3 length is 13 residues. CDR3 DNA sequence: TGCGCCAGCAGCTTGGAAAACAGCTACGAGCAGTACTTC. It translates to CASSLENSYEQYF.

J is TRBJ1-5 and V is TRBV6-6, with D possibly matching TRBD1 (6 bases). Germline lookup yields CDR1 MNHNY and CDR2 SVGAGI (reference sequence). The CDR3 sequence is 16 residues long. Trimming took off 5 bases at V and 3 bases at J, with 17 bases between the two ends. The DNA of the CDR3 is TGTGCCAGCAGTGGGGGGGGTGGGGACAACAATCAGCCCCAGCATTTT. Translating it yields CASSGGGGDNNQPQHF.

The rearrangement links TRBV19 to TRBJ2-7, with a weak D call TRBD1 (6 bases). Trimming pared 7 bases from V and 4 bases from J, leaving 17 bases between. This CDR3 contains 14 residues. Germline V CDR1 and CDR2: LNHDA, SQIVND (reference sequence). The CDR3 sequence: CASKPARGSYEQYF. CDR3 DNA: TGTGCCAGTAAACCCGCCAGGGGAAGTTACGAGCAGTACTTC.